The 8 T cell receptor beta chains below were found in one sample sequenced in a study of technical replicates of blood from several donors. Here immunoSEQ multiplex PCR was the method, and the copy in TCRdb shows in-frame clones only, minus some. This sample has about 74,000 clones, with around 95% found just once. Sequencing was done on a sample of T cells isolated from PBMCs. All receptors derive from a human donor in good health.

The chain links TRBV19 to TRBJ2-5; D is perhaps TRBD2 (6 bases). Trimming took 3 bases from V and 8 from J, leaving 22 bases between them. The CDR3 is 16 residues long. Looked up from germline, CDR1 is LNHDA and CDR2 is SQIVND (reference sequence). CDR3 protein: CASSIRLGAGIGTQYF. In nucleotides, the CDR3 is TGTGCCAGTAGTATCCGTCTCGGGGCGGGAATAGGAACCCAGTACTTC.

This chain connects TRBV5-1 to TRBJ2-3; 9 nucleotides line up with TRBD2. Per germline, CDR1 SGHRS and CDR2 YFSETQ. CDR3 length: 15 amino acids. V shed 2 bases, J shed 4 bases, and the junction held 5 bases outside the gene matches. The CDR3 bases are TGCGCCAGCAGCTTTAGCGGGAGAGGGGCAGATACGCAGTATTTT. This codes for CASSFSGRGADTQYF. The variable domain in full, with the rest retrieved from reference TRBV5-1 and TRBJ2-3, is KAGVTQTPRYLIKTRGQQVTLSCSPISGHRSVSWYQQTPGQGLQFLFEYFSETQRNKGNFPGRFSGRQFSNSRSEMNVSTLELGDSALYLCASSFSGRGADTQYFGPGTRLTVL.

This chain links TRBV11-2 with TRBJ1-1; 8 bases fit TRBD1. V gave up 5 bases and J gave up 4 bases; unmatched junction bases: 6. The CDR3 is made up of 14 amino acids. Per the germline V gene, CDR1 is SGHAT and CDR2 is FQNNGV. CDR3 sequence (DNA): TGTGCCAGCAGCCAATACAGGGGGGGCACTGAAGCTTTCTTT. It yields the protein CASSQYRGGTEAFF.

CDR3 bases: TGCGCCAGCAGCGAAGGATATCGGGGGGTAAATGAAAAACTGTTTTTT. Translation gives CASSEGYRGVNEKLFF. The chain recombines TRBV5-1 with TRBJ1-4; TRBD1 is a possible D gene (5 bases). Germline assignment: CDR1 SGHRS and CDR2 YFSETQ. Trimming removed 4 bases from V and 5 bases from J, with 18 bases in between. The CDR3 sequence is 16 residues long.

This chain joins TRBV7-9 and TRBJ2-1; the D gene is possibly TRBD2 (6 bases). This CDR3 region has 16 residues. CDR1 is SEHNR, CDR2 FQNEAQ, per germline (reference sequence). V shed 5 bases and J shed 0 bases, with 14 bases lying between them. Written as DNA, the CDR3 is TGTGCCAGCAGCCCGTTGGCGGGGAGCTCCTACAATGAGCAGTTCTTC. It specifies CASSPLAGSSYNEQFF.

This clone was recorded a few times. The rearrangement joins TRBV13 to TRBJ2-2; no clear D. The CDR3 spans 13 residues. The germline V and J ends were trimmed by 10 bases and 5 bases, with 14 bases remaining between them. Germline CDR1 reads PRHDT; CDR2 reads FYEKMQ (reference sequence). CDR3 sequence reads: CATRLLATGELFF. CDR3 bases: TGTGCCACCCGATTATTGGCTACCGGGGAGCTGTTTTTT. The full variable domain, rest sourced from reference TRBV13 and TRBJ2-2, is AAGVIQSPRHLIKEKRETATLKCYPIPRHDTVYWYQQGPGQDPQFLISFYEKMQSDKGSIPDRFSAQQFSDYHSELNMSSLELGDSALYFCATRLLATGELFFGEGSRLTVL.

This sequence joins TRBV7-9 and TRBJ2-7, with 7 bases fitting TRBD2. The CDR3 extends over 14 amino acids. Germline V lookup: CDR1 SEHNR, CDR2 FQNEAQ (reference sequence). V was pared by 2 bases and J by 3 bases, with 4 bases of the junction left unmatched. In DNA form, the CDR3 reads TGTGCCAGCAGCTTAAAGCGGGGATACTACGAGCAGTACTTC. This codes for CASSLKRGYYEQYF.

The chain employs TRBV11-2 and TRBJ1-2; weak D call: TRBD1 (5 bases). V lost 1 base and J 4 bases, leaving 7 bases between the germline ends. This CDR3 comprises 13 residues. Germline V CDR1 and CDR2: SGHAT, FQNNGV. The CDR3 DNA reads TGTGCCAGCAGCTTAGGACAGAGCTATGGCTACACCTTC. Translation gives CASSLGQSYGYTF.